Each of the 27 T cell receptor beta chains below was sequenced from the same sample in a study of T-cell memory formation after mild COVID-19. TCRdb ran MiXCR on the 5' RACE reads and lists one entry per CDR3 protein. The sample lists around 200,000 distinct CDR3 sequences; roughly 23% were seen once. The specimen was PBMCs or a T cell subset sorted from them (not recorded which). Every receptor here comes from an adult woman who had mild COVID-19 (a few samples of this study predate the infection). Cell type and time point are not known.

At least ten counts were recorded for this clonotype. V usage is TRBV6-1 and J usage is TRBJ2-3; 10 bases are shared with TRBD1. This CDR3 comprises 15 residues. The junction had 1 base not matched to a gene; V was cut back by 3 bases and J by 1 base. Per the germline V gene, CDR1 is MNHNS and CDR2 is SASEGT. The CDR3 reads CASSDGTGGTDTQYF. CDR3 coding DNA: TGTGCCAGCAGTGATGGGACAGGGGGCACAGATACGCAGTATTTT.

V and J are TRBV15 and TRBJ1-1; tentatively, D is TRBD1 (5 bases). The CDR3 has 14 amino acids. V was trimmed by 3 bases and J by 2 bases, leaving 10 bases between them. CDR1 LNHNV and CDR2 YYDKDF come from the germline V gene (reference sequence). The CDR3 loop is CATSSDTGNTEAFF. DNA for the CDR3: TGTGCCACCAGCAGTGATACAGGAAACACTGAAGCTTTCTTT.

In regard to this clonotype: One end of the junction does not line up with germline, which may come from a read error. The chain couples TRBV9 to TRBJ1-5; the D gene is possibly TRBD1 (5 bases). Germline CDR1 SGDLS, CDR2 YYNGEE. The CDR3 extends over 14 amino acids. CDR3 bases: TGTGCCAGGAACCGCGATGAAGGCAGGGACTTCTCGAATTTT. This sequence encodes CARNRDEGRDFSNF.

CDR3 DNA sequence: TGTGCCAGCAGTCCGACAGGGGTCGAAAAAGAGACCCAGTACTTC. It specifies CASSPTGVEKETQYF. The chain uses TRBV12-3 or TRBV12-4 and TRBJ2-5; 8 bases match TRBD1. This CDR3 comprises 15 residues. The V segment lost 5 bases and the J segment 3 bases; nucleotides outside the gene matches: 8.

This CDR3 reads CASSPSVGAGGTEAFF. The CDR3 region has the DNA TGTGCCAGCAGCCCCTCAGTAGGGGCCGGAGGGACTGAAGCTTTCTTT. This rearrangement joins TRBV9 to TRBJ1-1, with a weak D call TRBD1 (5 bases). Germline CDR1 and CDR2: SGDLS and YYNGEE. The V end lost 4 bases, the J end lost 5 bases, and 21 bases lay between the germline ends. The CDR3 has 16 amino acids.

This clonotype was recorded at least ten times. CDR3 in amino acids: CASSFGAGELFF. CDR3 coding DNA: TGTGCCAGCAGTTTTGGGGCCGGGGAGCTGTTTTTT. V and J are TRBV12-3 or TRBV12-4 and TRBJ2-2; D gene ambiguous. V lost 3 bases, J lost 6 bases, and 5 bases lay in between. The CDR3 loop spans 12 amino acids.

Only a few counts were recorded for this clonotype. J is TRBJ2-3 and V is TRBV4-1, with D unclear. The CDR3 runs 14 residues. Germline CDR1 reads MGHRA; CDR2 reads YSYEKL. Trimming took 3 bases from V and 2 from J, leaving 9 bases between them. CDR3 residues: CASSHPLVTDTQYF. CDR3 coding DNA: TGCGCCAGCAGCCACCCCCTAGTCACAGATACGCAGTATTTT.

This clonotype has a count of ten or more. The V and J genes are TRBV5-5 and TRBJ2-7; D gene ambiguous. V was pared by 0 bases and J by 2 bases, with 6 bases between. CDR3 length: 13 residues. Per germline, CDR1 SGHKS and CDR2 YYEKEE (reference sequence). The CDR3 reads CASSLGNPYEQYF. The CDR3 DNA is TGTGCCAGCAGCTTGGGGAACCCCTACGAGCAGTACTTC.

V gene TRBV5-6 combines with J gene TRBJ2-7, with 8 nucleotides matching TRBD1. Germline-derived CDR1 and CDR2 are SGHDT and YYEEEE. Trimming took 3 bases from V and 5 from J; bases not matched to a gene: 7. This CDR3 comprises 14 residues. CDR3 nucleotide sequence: TGTGCCAGCAGCTCGCAGGGGGCGAAGGACGAGCAGTACTTC. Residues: CASSSQGAKDEQYF.

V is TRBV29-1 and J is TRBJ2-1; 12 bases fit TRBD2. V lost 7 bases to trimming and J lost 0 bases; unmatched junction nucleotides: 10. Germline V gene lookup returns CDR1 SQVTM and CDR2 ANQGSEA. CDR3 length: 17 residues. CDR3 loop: CSGQGLAGLSSYNEQFF. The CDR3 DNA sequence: TGCAGCGGCCAGGGACTAGCGGGCTTAAGCTCCTACAATGAGCAGTTCTTC.

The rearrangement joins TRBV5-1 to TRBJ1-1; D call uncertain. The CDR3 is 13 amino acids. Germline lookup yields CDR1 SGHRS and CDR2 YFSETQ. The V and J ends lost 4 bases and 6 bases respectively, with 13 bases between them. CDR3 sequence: CASSVVDGAEAFF. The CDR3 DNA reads TGCGCCAGCAGCGTAGTTGATGGGGCTGAAGCTTTCTTT.

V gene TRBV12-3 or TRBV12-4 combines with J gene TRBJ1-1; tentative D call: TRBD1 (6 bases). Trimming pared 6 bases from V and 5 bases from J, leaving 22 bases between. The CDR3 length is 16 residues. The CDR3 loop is CASSQVAGGSRTEAFF. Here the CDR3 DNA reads TGTGCCAGCAGCCAAGTAGCGGGGGGCTCGAGGACTGAAGCTTTCTTT.

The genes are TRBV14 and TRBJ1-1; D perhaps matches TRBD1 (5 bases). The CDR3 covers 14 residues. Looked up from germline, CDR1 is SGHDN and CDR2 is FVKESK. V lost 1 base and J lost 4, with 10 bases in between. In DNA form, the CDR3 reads TGTGCCAGCAGCCAAGGTCAGGGCGGCACTGAAGCTTTCTTT. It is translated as CASSQGQGGTEAFF.

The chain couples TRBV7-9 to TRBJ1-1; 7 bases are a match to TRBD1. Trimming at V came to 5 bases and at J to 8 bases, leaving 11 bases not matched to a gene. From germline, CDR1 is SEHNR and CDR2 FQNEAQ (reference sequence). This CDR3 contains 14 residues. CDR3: CASSRRDTGQEAFF. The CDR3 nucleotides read TGTGCCAGCAGCCGTAGAGACACGGGACAGGAAGCTTTCTTT.

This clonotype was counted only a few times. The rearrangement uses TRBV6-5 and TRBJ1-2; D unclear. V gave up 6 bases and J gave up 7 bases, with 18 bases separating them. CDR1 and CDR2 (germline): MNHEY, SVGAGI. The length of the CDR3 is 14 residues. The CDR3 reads CASSPLTKAGGYTF. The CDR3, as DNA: TGTGCCAGCAGCCCCCTGACAAAGGCTGGTGGCTACACCTTC.

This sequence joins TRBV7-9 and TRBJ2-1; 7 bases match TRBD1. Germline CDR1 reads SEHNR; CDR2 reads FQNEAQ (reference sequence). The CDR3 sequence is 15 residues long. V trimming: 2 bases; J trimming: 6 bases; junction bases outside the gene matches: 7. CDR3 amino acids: CASSLQGVRGNEQFF. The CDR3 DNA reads TGTGCCAGCAGCTTACAGGGGGTTCGAGGCAATGAGCAGTTCTTC.

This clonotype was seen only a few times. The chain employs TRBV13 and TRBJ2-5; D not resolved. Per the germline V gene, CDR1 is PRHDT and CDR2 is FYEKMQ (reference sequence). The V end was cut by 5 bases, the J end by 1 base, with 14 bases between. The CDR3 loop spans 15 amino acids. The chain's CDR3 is CASSAALGLQETQYF. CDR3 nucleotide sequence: TGTGCCAGCAGCGCTGCTCTGGGCCTCCAAGAGACCCAGTACTTC.

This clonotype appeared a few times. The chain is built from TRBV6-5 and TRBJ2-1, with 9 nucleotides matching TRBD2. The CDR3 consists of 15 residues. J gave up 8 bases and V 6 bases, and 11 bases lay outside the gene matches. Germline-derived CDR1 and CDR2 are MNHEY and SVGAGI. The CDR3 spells CASRTTGLALDEQFF. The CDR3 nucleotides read TGTGCCAGCAGGACTACGGGACTAGCCCTCGATGAGCAGTTCTTC.

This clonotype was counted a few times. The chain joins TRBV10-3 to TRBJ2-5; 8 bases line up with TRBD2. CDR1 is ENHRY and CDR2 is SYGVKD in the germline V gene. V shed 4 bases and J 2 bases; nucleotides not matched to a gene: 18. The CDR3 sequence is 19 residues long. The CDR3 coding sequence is TGTGCCATCAGTGCTGGCTTGGGGGGACTAGTGTCCCATCAAGAGACCCAGTACTTC. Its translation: CAISAGLGGLVSHQETQYF.

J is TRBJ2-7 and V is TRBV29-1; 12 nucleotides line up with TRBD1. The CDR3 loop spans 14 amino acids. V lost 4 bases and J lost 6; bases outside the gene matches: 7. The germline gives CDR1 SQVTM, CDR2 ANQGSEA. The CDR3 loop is CSVAGQGAPPEQYF. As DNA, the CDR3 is TGCAGCGTTGCGGGACAGGGGGCACCTCCCGAGCAGTACTTC.

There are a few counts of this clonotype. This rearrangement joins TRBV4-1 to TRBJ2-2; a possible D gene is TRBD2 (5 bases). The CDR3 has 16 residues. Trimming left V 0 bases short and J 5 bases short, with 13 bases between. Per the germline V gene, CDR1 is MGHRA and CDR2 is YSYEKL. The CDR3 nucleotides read TGCGCCAGCAGCCAAGATAGGGAAGGCGGGACCGGGGAGCTGTTTTTT. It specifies CASSQDREGGTGELFF.

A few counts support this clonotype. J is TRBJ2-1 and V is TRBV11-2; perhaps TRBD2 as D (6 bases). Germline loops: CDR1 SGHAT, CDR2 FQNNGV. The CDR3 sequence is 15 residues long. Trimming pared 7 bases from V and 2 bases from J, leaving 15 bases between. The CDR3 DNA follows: TGTGCCAGCACCTCTGGGGGGTGGGCCTACAATGAGCAGTTCTTC. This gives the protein CASTSGGWAYNEQFF.

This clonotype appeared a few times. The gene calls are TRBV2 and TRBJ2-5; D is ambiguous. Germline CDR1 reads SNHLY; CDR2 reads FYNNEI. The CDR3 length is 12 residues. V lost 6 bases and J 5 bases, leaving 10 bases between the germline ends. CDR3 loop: CASREFGETQYF. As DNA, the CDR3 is TGTGCCAGCAGGGAGTTTGGGGAGACCCAGTACTTC.

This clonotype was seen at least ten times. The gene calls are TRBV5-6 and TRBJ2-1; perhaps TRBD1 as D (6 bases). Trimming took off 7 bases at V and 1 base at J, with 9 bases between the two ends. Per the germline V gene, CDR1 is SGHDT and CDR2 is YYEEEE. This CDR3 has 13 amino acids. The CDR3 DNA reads TGTGCCAGCCGCAGGGGTTCCTACAATGAGCAGTTCTTC. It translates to CASRRGSYNEQFF.

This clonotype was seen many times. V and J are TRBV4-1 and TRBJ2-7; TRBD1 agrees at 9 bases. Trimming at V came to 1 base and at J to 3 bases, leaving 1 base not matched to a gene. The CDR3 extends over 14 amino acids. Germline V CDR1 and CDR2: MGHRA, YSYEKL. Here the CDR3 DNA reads TGCGCCAGCAGCCAAGGGACAGGGGACTACGAGCAGTACTTC. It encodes CASSQGTGDYEQYF.

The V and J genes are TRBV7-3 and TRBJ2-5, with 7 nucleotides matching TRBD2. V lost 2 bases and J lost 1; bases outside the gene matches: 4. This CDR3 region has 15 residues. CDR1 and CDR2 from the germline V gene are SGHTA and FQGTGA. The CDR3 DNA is TGTGCCAGCAGCTTACACGGGGGGATCCAAGAGACCCAGTACTTC. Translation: CASSLHGGIQETQYF.

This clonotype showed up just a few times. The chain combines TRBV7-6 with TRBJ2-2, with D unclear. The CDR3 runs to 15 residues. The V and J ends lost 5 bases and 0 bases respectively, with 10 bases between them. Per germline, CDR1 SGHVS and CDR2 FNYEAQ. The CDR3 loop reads CASSEGPANTGELFF. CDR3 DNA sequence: TGTGCCAGCAGCGAAGGACCTGCGAACACCGGGGAGCTGTTTTTT.